This T cell receptor (beta chain) was captured in a study of shared clonotypes between healthy human individuals. This clone was detected a few times. This table comes from immunoSEQ multiplex PCR, and its TCRdb copy is limited to in-frame clones, with some not included. The sample shows millions of clones, approximately 90% of them seen only once. All the donors were Caucasian adults who lived in Nashville, Tennessee. CD4+ cells yielded CD45RA+ naive and CD45RA-negative memory subsets. From germline, CDR1 is SGHRS and CDR2 YFSETQ. The CDR3 runs 14 residues. V was shortened by 1 base and J by 0 bases, with 7 bases between the two germline ends.

Sample: naive CD4+ T cells sorted from blood. This sample's subset: CD45RA+ positively selected. This chain uses TRBV5-1 with TRBJ1-1; D not certain. The TCR was taken from a man aged 18 to 35 in good health. Written as DNA, the CDR3 is TGCGCCAGCAGCTTGAACGGGATGAACACTGAAGCTTTCTTT. Translation gives CASSLNGMNTEAFF.